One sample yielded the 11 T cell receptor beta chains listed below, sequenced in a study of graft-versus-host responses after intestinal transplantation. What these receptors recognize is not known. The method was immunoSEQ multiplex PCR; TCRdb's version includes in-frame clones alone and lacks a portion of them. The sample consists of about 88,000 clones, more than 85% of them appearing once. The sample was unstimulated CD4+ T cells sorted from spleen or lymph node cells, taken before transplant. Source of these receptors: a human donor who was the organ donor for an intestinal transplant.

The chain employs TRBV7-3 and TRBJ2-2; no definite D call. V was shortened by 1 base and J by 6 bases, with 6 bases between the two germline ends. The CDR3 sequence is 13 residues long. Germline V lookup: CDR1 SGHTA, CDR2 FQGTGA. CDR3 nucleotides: TGTGCCAGCAGCTTAAGCGGATCCGGGGAGCTGTTTTTT. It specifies CASSLSGSGELFF.

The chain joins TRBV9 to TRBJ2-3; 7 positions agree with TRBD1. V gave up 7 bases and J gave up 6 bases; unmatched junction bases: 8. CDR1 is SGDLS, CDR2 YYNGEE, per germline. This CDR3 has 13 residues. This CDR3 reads CASFEQGRDTQYF. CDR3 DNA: TGTGCCAGCTTCGAACAGGGGCGGGATACGCAGTATTTT.

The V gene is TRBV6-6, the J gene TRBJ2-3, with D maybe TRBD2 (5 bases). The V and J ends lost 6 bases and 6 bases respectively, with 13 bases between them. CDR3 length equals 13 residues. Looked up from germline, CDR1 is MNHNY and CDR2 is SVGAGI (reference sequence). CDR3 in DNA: TGTGCCAGCAGCCCCCCGGGAACGGATACGCAGTATTTT. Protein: CASSPPGTDTQYF.

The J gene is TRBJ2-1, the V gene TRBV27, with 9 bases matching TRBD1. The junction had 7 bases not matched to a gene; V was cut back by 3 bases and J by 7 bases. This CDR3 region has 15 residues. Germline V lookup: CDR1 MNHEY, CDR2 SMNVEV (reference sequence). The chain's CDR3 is CASSLLGDRGNEQFF. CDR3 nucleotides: TGTGCCAGCAGTTTGCTGGGCGACAGGGGGAATGAGCAGTTCTTC.

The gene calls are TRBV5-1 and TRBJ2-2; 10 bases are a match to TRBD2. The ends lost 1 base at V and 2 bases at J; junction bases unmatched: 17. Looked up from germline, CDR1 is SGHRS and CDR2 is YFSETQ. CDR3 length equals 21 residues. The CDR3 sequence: CASSLLSSGSFSIQNTGELFF. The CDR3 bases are TGCGCCAGCAGCTTGCTTTCTAGCGGGAGTTTTTCGATCCAAAACACCGGGGAGCTGTTTTTT.

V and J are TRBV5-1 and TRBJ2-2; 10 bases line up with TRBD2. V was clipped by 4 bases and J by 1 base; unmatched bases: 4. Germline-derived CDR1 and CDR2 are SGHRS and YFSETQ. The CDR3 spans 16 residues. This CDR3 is CASSLLAGGNTGELFF. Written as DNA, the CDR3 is TGCGCCAGCAGCCTCTTAGCGGGGGGGAACACCGGGGAGCTGTTTTTT.

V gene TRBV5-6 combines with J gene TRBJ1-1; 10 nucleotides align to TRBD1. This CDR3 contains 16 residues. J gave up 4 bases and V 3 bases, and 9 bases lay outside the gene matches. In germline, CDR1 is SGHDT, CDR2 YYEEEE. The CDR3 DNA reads TGTGCCAGCAGCTGGGGGACAGGGGCTCTCGGCACTGAAGCTTTCTTT. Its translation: CASSWGTGALGTEAFF.

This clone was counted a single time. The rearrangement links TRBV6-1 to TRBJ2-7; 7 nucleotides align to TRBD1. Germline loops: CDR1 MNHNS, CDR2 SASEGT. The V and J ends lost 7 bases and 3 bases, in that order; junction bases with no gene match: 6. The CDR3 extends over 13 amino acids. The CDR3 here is CASNGQAGYEQYF. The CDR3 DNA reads TGTGCCAGCAACGGACAGGCGGGCTACGAGCAGTACTTC.

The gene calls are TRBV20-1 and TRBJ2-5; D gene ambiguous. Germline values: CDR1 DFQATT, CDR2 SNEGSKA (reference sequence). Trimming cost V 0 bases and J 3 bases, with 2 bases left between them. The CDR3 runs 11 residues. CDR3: CSARDKETQYF. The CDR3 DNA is TGCAGTGCTAGAGATAAAGAGACCCAGTACTTC.

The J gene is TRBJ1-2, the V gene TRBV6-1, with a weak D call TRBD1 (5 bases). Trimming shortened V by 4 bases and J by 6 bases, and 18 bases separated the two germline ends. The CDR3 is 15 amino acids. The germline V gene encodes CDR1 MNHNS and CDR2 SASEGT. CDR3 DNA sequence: TGTGCCAGCAGTGCTCTTATCCGGGACTTAAATGGCTACACCTTC. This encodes CASSALIRDLNGYTF.

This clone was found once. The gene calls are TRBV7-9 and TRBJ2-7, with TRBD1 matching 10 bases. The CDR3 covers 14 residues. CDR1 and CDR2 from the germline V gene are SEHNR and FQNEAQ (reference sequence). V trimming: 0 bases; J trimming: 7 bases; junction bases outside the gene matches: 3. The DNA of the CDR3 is TGTGCCAGCAGCTTAGCGGGGACAGGGGAAGAGCAGTACTTC. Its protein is CASSLAGTGEEQYF.